This TCR beta chain was sequenced in a study of early T cells in non-severe SARS-CoV-2 infection. Study-wide background: Investigators sequenced bulk RNA drawn from unsorted whole blood, and chains remained unpaired.

This clonotype was observed a few times. The germline V and J ends were trimmed by 5 bases and 6 bases, with 22 bases remaining between them. Per the germline V gene, CDR1 is SGHVS and CDR2 is FNYEAQ. The CDR3 totals 16 residues. TCRdb re-called the 5' RACE reads with MiXCR, one entry per CDR3 protein. The table has more than 55,000 distinct CDR3 sequences, 10% to 15% seen once. Sequenced input: whole blood. This clonotype originated in an adult who was a healthcare worker with PCR-confirmed SARS-CoV-2 infection or an uninfected control (not recorded which). The V gene is TRBV7-6, the J gene TRBJ1-2; the D is unclear. CDR3 DNA sequence: TGTGCCAGCAGCCCGAGTCCCTTGCCTGGGCAGAATGGCTACACCTTC. This codes for CASSPSPLPGQNGYTF.